This T cell receptor (beta chain) was captured by sequencing in a study of T cells after yellow fever vaccination. At the level of the study: Researchers used SMART-Seq v4 Ultra Low Input to prepare fractions that had low cell numbers.

The V end lost 0 bases, the J end lost 3 bases, and 10 bases lay between the germline ends. CDR3 length equals 15 residues. The germline CDR1 and CDR2 sequences are SGHRS and YFSETQ. Regarding the study as a whole: Some clonotypes were seen in both the CD4 and the CD8 compartments. These made up a small share and likely arose from convergent recombination. Sorted repertoires could include abundant contaminating clonotypes from bulk cells.

This clonotype showed up many times. The antigen is not known. The authors made TCR cDNA by 5'RACE template switching, adding a universal primer site and UMIs. In TCRdb, the 5' RACE reads were re-called with MiXCR into one record per CDR3 protein. There are about 210,000 distinct CDR3 sequences in the sample; about 7% occur only once, and 1.1% lies in the top ten. The genes are TRBV5-1 and TRBJ2-1; TRBD1 might be the D (6 bases). The TCR originated in a man younger than 40 who received the YFV17D yellow fever vaccine. Sequencing used CD4+ T cells sorted from PBMCs, obtained on the day of the yellow fever booster vaccination. CDR3 loop: CASSLAQGSYNEQFF. CDR3 nucleotide sequence: TGCGCCAGCAGCTTGGCCCAGGGGAGCTACAATGAGCAGTTCTTC.